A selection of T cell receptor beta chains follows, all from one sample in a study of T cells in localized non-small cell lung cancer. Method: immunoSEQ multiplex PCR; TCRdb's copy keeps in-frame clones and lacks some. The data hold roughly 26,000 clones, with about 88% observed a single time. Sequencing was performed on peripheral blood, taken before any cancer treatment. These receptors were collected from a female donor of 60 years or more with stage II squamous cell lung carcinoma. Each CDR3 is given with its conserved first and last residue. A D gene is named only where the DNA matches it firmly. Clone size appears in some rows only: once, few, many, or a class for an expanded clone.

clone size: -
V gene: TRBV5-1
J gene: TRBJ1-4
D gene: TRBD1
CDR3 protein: CASRIGTEQKLFF
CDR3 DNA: TGCGCCAGCAGAATCGGGACAGAACAAAAACTGTTTTTT

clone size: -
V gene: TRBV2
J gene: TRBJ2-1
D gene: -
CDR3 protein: CASSGTARNEQFF
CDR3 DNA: TGTGCCAGCAGTGGAACAGCGCGAAATGAGCAGTTCTTC

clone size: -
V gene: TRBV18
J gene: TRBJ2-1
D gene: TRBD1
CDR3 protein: CASSPPSGQGGNEQFF
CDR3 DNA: TGTGCCAGCTCACCACCGTCGGGACAGGGAGGGAATGAGCAGTTCTTC

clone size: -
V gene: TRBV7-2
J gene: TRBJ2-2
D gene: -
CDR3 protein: CASSSRRGPNTGELFF
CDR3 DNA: TGTGCCAGCAGCTCCAGACGTGGACCGAACACCGGGGAGCTGTTTTTT

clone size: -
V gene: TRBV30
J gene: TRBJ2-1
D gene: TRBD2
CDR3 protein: CACSSGRATEQLF
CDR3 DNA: TGTGCCTGTAGTAGCGGGAGGGCCACTGAGCAGCTCTTC

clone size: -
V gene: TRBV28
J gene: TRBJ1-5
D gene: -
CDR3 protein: CASDPGIGNQPQHF
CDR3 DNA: TGTGCCAGTGACCCAGGGATTGGCAATCAGCCCCAGCATTTT

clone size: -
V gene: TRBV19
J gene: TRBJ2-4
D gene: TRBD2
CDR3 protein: CASSIDGSTAGGRKNIQYF
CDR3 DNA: TGTGCCAGTAGTATAGACGGTTCGACGGCGGGAGGACGGAAAAACATTCAGTACTTC

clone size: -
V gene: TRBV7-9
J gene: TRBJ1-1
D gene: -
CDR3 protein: CASSSGRMNTEAFF
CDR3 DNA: TGTGCCAGCAGCTCAGGGCGTATGAACACTGAAGCTTTCTTT

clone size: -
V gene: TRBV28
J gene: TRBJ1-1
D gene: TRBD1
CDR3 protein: CASSSSAGQRKTEAFF
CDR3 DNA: TGTGCCAGCAGCTCCTCCGCGGGACAGAGAAAAACTGAAGCTTTCTTT

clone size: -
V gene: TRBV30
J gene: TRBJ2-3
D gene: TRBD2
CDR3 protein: CAWKRGATDTQYF
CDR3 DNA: TGTGCCTGGAAGCGGGGGGCCACAGATACGCAGTATTTT

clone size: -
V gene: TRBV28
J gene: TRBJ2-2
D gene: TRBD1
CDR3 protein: CASRSKTGEPGELFF
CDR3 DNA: TGTGCCAGCAGATCGAAGACAGGGGAACCCGGGGAGCTGTTTTTT

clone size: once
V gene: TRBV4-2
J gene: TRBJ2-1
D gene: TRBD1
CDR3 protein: CASSQDRDRFNEQFF
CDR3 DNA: TGTGCCAGCAGCCAAGATAGGGACAGGTTCAATGAGCAGTTCTTC

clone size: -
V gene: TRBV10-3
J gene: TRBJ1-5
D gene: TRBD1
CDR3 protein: CAISAQGDNQPQHF
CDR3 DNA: TGTGCCATCAGTGCGCAGGGGGACAATCAGCCCCAGCATTTT

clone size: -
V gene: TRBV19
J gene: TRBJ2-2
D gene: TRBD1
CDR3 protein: CASSSADRQVF
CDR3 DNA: TGTGCCAGTAGTAGCGCGGACAGGCAGGTTTTT

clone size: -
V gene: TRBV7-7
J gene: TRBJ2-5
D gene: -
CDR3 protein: CASSRGTGREETQYF
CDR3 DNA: TGTGCCAGCAGCCGGGGAACAGGGAGAGAAGAGACCCAGTACTTC

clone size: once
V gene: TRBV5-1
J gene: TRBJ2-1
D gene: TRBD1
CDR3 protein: CASSSGQGGSNEQFF
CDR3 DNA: TGCGCCAGCAGCTCGGGACAGGGGGGCTCCAATGAGCAGTTCTTC

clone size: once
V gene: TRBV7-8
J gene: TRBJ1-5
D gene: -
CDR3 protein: CASSLGGLKNQPQHF
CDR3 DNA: TGTGCCAGCAGCCTAGGTGGGCTGAAGAATCAGCCCCAGCATTTT